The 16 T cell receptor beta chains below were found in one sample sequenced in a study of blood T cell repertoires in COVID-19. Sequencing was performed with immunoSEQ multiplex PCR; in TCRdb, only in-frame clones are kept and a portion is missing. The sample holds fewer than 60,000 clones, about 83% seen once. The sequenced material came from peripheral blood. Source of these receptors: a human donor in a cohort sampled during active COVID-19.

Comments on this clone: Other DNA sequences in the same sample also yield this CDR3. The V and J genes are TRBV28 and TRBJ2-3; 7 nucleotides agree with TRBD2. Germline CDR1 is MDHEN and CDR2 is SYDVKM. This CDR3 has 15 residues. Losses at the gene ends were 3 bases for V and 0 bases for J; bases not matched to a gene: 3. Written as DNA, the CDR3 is TGTGCCAGCAGTTTGCTAGCGGCTAGCACAGATACGCAGTATTTT. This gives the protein CASSLLAASTDTQYF.

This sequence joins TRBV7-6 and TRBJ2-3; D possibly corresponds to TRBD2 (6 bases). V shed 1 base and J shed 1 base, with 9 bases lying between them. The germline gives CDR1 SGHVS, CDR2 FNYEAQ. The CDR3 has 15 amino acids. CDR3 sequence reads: CASSLVWGGTDTQYF. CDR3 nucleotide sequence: TGTGCCAGCAGCTTAGTTTGGGGGGGCACAGATACGCAGTATTTT. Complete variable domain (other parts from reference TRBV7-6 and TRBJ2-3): GAGVSQSPRYKVTKRGQDVALRCDPISGHVSLYWYRQALGQGPEFLTYFNYEAQQDKSGLPNDRFSAERPEGSISTLTIQRTEQRDSAMYRCASSLVWGGTDTQYFGPGTRLTVL.

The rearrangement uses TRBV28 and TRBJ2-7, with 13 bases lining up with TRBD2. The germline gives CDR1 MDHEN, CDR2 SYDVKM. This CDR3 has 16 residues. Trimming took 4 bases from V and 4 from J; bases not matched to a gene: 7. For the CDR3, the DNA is TGTGCCAGCAGTTCCACCGGACTAGCGGGAGAATACGAGCAGTACTTC. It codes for CASSSTGLAGEYEQYF.

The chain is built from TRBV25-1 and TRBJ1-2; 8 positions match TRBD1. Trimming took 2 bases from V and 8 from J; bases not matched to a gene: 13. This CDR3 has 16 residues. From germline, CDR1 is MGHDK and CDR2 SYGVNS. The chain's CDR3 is CASSERGWVRGQGYTF. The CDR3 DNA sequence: TGTGCCAGCAGTGAAAGAGGTTGGGTCAGGGGGCAAGGCTACACCTTC.

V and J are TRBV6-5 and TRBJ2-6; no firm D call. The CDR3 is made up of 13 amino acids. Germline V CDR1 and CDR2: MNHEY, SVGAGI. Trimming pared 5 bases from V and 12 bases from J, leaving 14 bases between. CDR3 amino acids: CASSKPGPTVLTF. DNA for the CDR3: TGTGCCAGCAGTAAACCGGGTCCGACCGTCCTGACTTTC.

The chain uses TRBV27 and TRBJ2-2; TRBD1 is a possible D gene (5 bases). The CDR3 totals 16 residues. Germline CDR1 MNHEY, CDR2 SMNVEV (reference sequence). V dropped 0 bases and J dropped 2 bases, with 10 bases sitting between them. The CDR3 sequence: CASSLSPGINTGELFF. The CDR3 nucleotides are TGTGCCAGCAGTTTATCGCCAGGGATTAACACCGGGGAGCTGTTTTTT.

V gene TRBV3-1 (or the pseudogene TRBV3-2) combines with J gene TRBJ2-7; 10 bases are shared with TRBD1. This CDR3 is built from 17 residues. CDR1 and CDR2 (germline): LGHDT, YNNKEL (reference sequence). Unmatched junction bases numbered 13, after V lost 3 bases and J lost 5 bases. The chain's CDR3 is CASSQGLGGQGNHEQYF. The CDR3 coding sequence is TGTGCCAGCAGCCAGGGTCTAGGGGGACAGGGGAATCACGAGCAGTACTTC.

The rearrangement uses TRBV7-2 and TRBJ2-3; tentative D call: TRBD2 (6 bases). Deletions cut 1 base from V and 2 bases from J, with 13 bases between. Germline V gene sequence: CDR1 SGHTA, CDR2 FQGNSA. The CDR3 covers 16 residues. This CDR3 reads CASSLVDGSYTDTQYF. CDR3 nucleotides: TGTGCCAGCAGCTTAGTGGACGGGAGCTACACAGATACGCAGTATTTT. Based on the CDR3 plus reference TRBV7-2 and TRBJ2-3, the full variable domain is GAGVSQSPSNKVTEKGKDVELRCDPISGHTALYWYRQSLGQGLEFLIYFQGNSAPDKSGLPSDRFSAERTGGSVSTLTIQRTQQEDSAVYLCASSLVDGSYTDTQYFGPGTRLTVL.

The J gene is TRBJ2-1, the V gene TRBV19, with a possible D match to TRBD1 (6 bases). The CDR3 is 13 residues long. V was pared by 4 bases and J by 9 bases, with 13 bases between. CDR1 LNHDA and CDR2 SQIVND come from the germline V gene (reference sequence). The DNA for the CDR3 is TGTGCCAGTAGTACCGAAACAGGGAGTGAGCAGTTCTTC. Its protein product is CASSTETGSEQFF.

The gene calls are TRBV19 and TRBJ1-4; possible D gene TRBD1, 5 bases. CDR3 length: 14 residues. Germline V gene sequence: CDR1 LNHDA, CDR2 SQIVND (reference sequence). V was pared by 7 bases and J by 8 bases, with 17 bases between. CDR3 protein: CASKRGDGGEKLFF. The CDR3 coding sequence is TGTGCCAGTAAACGTGGGGACGGGGGAGAAAAACTGTTTTTT. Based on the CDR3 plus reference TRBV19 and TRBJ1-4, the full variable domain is DGGITQSPKYLFRKEGQNVTLSCEQNLNHDAMYWYRQDPGQGLRLIYYSQIVNDFQKGDIAEGYSVSREKKESFPLTVTSAQKNPTAFYLCASKRGDGGEKLFFGSGTQLSVL.

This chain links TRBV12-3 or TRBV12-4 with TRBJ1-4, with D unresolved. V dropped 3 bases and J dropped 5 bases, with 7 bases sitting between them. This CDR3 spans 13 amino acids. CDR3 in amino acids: CASSLGANEKLFF. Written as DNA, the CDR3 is TGTGCCAGCAGTTTGGGCGCAAATGAAAAACTGTTTTTT.

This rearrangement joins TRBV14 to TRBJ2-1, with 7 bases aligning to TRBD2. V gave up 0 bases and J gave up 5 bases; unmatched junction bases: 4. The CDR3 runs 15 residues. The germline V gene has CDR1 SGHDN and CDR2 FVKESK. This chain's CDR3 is CASSQDLLANNEQFF. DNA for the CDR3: TGTGCCAGCAGCCAAGATCTACTAGCGAACAATGAGCAGTTCTTC.

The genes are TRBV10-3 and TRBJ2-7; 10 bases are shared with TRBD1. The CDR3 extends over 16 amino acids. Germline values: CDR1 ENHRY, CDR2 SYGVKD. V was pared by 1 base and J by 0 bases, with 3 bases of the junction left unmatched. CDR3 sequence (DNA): TGTGCCATCAGTGAGTGGGGACAGGGGAGCTCCTACGAGCAGTACTTC. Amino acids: CAISEWGQGSSYEQYF.

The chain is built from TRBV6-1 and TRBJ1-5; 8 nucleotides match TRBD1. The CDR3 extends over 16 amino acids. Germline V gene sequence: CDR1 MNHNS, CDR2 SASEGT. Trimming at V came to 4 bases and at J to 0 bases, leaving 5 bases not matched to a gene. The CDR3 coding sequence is TGTGCCAGCAGTGGCCAGGGGGCGTATAGCAATCAGCCCCAGCATTTT. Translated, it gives CASSGQGAYSNQPQHF.

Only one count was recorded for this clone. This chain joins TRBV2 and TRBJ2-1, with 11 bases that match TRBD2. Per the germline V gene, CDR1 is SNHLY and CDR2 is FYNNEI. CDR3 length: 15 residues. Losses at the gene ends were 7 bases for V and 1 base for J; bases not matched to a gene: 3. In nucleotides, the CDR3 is TGTGCCAGCACCATAGCGGGAGGGTCCTACAATGAGCAGTTCTTC. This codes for CASTIAGGSYNEQFF.

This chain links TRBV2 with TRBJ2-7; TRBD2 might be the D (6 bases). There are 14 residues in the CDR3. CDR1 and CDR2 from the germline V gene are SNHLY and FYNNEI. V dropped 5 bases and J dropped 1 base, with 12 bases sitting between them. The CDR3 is CASSPHGGSYEQYF. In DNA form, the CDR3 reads TGTGCCAGCAGTCCCCACGGGGGTTCCTACGAGCAGTACTTC.